Sequencing of this T cell receptor (beta chain) was carried out in a study of PD-1 blockade in classical Hodgkin lymphoma. Study findings and constraints: Baseline diversity resembling that of newly diagnosed patients was seen in complete responders. TCR diversity in CD4+, not CD8+, cells rose significantly by C4D1.

The repertoire was sequenced with immunoSEQ multiplex PCR; TCRdb's copy has only in-frame clones and lacks some. The table has approximately 8,000 clones, about 88% seen once. Each of the patients experienced relapse following autologous stem cell transplantation, and their brentuximab vedotin exposure differed. Complete response, partial response or progressive disease constituted the best responses recorded. As regards this clone: Its antigen is as yet unknown.

Per germline, CDR1 SGHNT and CDR2 YENEEA. The CDR3 spans 16 residues. The V gene end was trimmed by 1 base and the J gene end by 6 bases; junction bases not matched to a gene: 8. The sample here was peripheral blood mononuclear cells (PBMCs), taken at baseline. The clonotype was recovered from a human donor with classical Hodgkin lymphoma. This chain uses TRBV11-3 with TRBJ2-2, with 7 bases fitting TRBD1. The chain's CDR3 is CASSLGQNRGPGELFF. The CDR3 coding sequence is TGTGCCAGCAGCTTAGGTCAAAACAGGGGCCCCGGGGAGCTGTTTTTT.